The TCR beta chain under discussion was sequenced for a study of cytomegalovirus exposure and HLA in healthy donors. TCRdb's copy holds only in-frame clones and misses some; the assay was immunoSEQ multiplex PCR. Of 90,000 to 120,000 clones listed, nearly 97% are singletons. Trimming pared 10 bases from V and 1 base from J, leaving 5 bases between. Germline lookup yields CDR1 MNHNY and CDR2 SVGAGI (reference sequence). This CDR3 has 11 amino acids. The chain carries TRBV6-6 and TRBJ2-1; unclear D gene. This TCR came from a woman in her late teens or twenties in good health and CMV-seronegative. Sequencing input: PBMCs. CDR3 residues: CATQSYNEQFF. Written as DNA, the CDR3 is TGTGCCACCCAGTCCTACAATGAGCAGTTCTTC.